The 32 T cell receptor beta chains in this list originate from one sample, sequenced in a study of blood T cell repertoires in COVID-19. Sequencing used immunoSEQ multiplex PCR; TCRdb keeps in-frame clones, though not all of them. The sample lists 200,000 to 300,000 clones; about 79% were seen once. The sequenced sample was peripheral blood. The source of these receptors is a man aged 40-49 years who had recovered from COVID-19.

This rearrangement joins TRBV7-2 to TRBJ1-1; D not resolved. Germline assignment: CDR1 SGHTA and CDR2 FQGNSA. This CDR3 spans 15 amino acids. Trimming took off 1 base at V and 3 bases at J, with 12 bases between the two ends. This chain's CDR3 is CASSLEIRRDTEAFF. For the CDR3, the DNA is TGTGCCAGCAGCTTAGAAATACGACGGGACACTGAAGCTTTCTTT.

The rearrangement joins TRBV20-1 to TRBJ2-7; 11 nucleotides align to TRBD1. The J segment lost 6 bases and the V segment lost 3 bases, leaving 13 bases of the junction unmatched. The germline V gene has CDR1 DFQATT and CDR2 SNEGSKA (reference sequence). The CDR3 has 16 amino acids. The CDR3 sequence: CSASSGQGVNRAEQYF. The CDR3 DNA is TGCAGTGCTAGTTCGGGACAGGGGGTCAATAGGGCCGAGCAGTACTTC.

This chain links TRBV27 with TRBJ1-5, with D hard to call. Trimming shortened V by 0 bases and J by 6 bases, and 6 bases separated the two germline ends. Germline V CDR1 and CDR2: MNHEY, SMNVEV (reference sequence). The CDR3 consists of 13 residues. In nucleotides, the CDR3 is TGTGCCAGCAGTTTATCGATCGGTCAGCCCCAGCATTTT. Its protein is CASSLSIGQPQHF.

This clone was counted at least ten times. The chain employs TRBV15 and TRBJ2-4; tentative D call: TRBD2 (5 bases). CDR1 is LNHNV, CDR2 YYDKDF, per germline (reference sequence). CDR3 length: 15 amino acids. Trimming shortened V by 0 bases and J by 7 bases, and 13 bases separated the two germline ends. CDR3 nucleotides: TGTGCCACCAGCAGAGATCGGGCCCCGGGGAACATTCAGTACTTC. It is translated as CATSRDRAPGNIQYF.

The chain couples TRBV27 to TRBJ2-3; D is possibly TRBD2 (5 bases). The CDR3 totals 13 residues. CDR1 is MNHEY and CDR2 is SMNVEV in the germline V gene (reference sequence). Trimming pared 5 bases from V and 1 base from J, leaving 7 bases between. CDR3 nucleotide sequence: TGTGCCAGCAGTCGGGAAGGCACAGATACGCAGTATTTT. It yields the protein CASSREGTDTQYF.

The rearrangement uses TRBV20-1 and TRBJ2-7, with D tentatively TRBD2 (5 bases). Trimming left V 6 bases short and J 3 bases short, with 9 bases between. Per the germline V gene, CDR1 is DFQATT and CDR2 is SNEGSKA (reference sequence). CDR3 length: 11 residues. The CDR3 loop reads CSAWTYYEQYF. CDR3 bases: TGCAGTGCGTGGACTTACTACGAGCAGTACTTC.

This clone has a handful of counts. The chain is built from TRBV13 and TRBJ1-3, with TRBD1 matching 7 bases. Germline CDR1 is PRHDT and CDR2 is FYEKMQ (reference sequence). This CDR3 comprises 17 residues. V was pared by 0 bases and J by 2 bases, with 7 bases of the junction left unmatched. CDR3 sequence: CASSLGLGGAPGNTIYF. The DNA of the CDR3 is TGTGCCAGCAGCTTAGGCCTAGGGGGCGCTCCTGGAAACACCATATATTTT.

The chain links TRBV30 to TRBJ1-5; tentative D call: TRBD1 (5 bases). The CDR3 runs 14 residues. Per the germline V gene, CDR1 is GTSNPN and CDR2 is SVGIG (reference sequence). V gave up 2 bases and J gave up 7 bases, with 15 bases separating them. CDR3 DNA sequence: TGTGCCTGGAGTTTTTCAGGGAGCGGGCAGCCCCAGCATTTT. Its translation: CAWSFSGSGQPQHF.

The chain combines TRBV9 with TRBJ2-7; D call uncertain. Trimming shortened V by 1 base and J by 5 bases, and 10 bases separated the two germline ends. The CDR3 loop spans 13 amino acids. CDR1 and CDR2 (germline): SGDLS, YYNGEE. This CDR3 is CASSVNGFNEQYF. The DNA for the CDR3 is TGTGCCAGCAGCGTAAACGGGTTCAACGAGCAGTACTTC.

The CDR3 bases are TGCGCCAGCAGCTTGTCGACAGGGGGCACTGAAGCTTTCTTT. This sequence encodes CASSLSTGGTEAFF. The chain uses TRBV5-1 and TRBJ1-1, with 9 positions matching TRBD1. The V segment lost 1 base and the J segment 4 bases; nucleotides outside the gene matches: 2. The germline CDR1 and CDR2 sequences are SGHRS and YFSETQ. This CDR3 has 14 residues.

This clone was observed once. V is TRBV27 and J is TRBJ1-5; D perhaps matches TRBD1 (5 bases). With 1 base removed from V and 1 base from J, the gap between germline ends came to 17 bases. Germline V gene lookup returns CDR1 MNHEY and CDR2 SMNVEV (reference sequence). The CDR3 extends over 18 amino acids. In DNA form, the CDR3 reads TGTGCCAGCAGTTTATTGGTCCCAGGGCTGGCGAGCAATCAGCCCCAGCATTTT. The encoded protein is CASSLLVPGLASNQPQHF.

The chain couples TRBV12-5 to TRBJ1-6; D uncertain. This CDR3 comprises 13 residues. The germline V and J ends were trimmed by 1 base and 8 bases, with 6 bases remaining between them. Germline CDR1 LGHNT, CDR2 FRNRAP. CDR3 residues: CASGLEPDSPLHF. DNA for the CDR3: TGTGCTAGTGGTTTGGAACCAGATTCACCCCTCCACTTT.

Here the CDR3 DNA reads TGTGCCAGTAGTACCCCCGGACAGGCCAACTATGGCTACACCTTC. This encodes CASSTPGQANYGYTF. The chain couples TRBV19 to TRBJ1-2; TRBD1 aligns across 7 bases. With 4 bases clipped from V and 2 bases from J, the junction kept 7 bases outside the gene matches. Germline V gene sequence: CDR1 LNHDA, CDR2 SQIVND (reference sequence). CDR3 length equals 15 residues.

This clone has more than one count but fewer than ten. As DNA, the CDR3 is TGTGCCAGCAGCCAAACCGGGACAGGTAAAAATCAGCCCCAGCATTTT. Residues: CASSQTGTGKNQPQHF. The chain links TRBV3-1 (or the pseudogene TRBV3-2) to TRBJ1-5, with 8 bases lining up with TRBD1. Looked up from germline, CDR1 is LGHDT and CDR2 is YNNKEL (reference sequence). The length of the CDR3 is 16 residues. Trimming cost V 2 bases and J 4 bases; bases outside gene matches: 7.

This chain links TRBV7-9 with TRBJ2-1, with TRBD2 identical over 11 bases. Germline CDR1 is SEHNR and CDR2 is FQNEAQ (reference sequence). With 3 bases clipped from V and 7 bases from J, the junction kept 2 bases outside the gene matches. The CDR3 length is 14 residues. CDR3 in DNA: TGTGCCAGCAGCTTCGGGACTAGCGGTAATGAGCAGTTCTTC. This encodes CASSFGTSGNEQFF.

The chain joins TRBV7-9 to TRBJ2-5, with 10 bases lining up with TRBD1. Per the germline V gene, CDR1 is SEHNR and CDR2 is FQNEAQ (reference sequence). Trimming cost V 6 bases and J 7 bases; bases outside gene matches: 14. The CDR3 runs 16 residues. CDR3 nucleotide sequence: TGTGCCAGCAGTCGTTACGGGACAGGGGAAGAAGGGACCCAGTACTTC. The encoded protein is CASSRYGTGEEGTQYF.

In this sample, this clone turned up many times. The genes are TRBV6-2 or TRBV6-3 and TRBJ1-4; D remains ambiguous. The CDR3 extends over 15 amino acids. V dropped 1 base and J dropped 7 bases, with 13 bases sitting between them. Germline CDR1 is MNHEY and CDR2 is SVGEGT. CDR3 protein: CASSYFSGELEKLFF. CDR3 coding DNA: TGTGCCAGCAGTTACTTCTCGGGAGAGCTTGAAAAACTGTTTTTT.

The gene calls are TRBV5-1 and TRBJ2-7; the D gene is possibly TRBD1 (7 bases). Germline-derived CDR1 and CDR2 are SGHRS and YFSETQ. The CDR3 covers 14 residues. The V gene lost 3 bases and the J gene lost 5 bases, with 15 bases spanning the gap. CDR3 sequence (DNA): TGCGCCAGCAGCTCTCAGGGGGGAGGCGACGAGCAGTACTTC. As protein: CASSSQGGGDEQYF.

The chain couples TRBV18 to TRBJ1-4; 7 bases line up with TRBD1. Germline-derived CDR1 and CDR2 are KGHSH and LQKENI. Trimming removed 6 bases from V and 8 bases from J; junction bases left unmatched: 15. The CDR3 is made up of 16 amino acids. The CDR3 reads CASSLRQGQVSEKLFF. In DNA form, the CDR3 reads TGTGCCAGCTCCCTTAGGCAAGGACAGGTCAGCGAAAAACTGTTTTTT.

This chain connects TRBV10-1 to TRBJ2-1, with 7 bases that match TRBD2. The germline V gene has CDR1 WNHNN and CDR2 SYGVQD (reference sequence). This CDR3 comprises 14 residues. The ends lost 6 bases at V and 3 bases at J; junction bases unmatched: 5. The CDR3 DNA is TGCGCCAGCAGGGCTAGCGGAGGCTACAATGAGCAGTTCTTC. Translation gives CASRASGGYNEQFF.

The chain recombines TRBV19 with TRBJ2-3; D is uncertain. Germline loops: CDR1 LNHDA, CDR2 SQIVND (reference sequence). V lost 6 bases and J lost 4, with 11 bases in between. The CDR3 extends over 13 amino acids. This CDR3 is CASRNLGSDTQYF. The CDR3 region has the DNA TGTGCCAGTAGGAACCTAGGATCAGATACGCAGTATTTT.

J is TRBJ1-2 and V is TRBV18, with 9 bases fitting TRBD1. J was trimmed by 6 bases and V by 4 bases; bases with no gene match: 3. The CDR3 spans 13 residues. Germline CDR1 and CDR2: KGHSH and LQKENI. The CDR3 sequence is CASSLQGADGYTF. Here the CDR3 DNA reads TGTGCCAGCTCACTACAGGGGGCGGATGGCTACACCTTC.

V is TRBV13 and J is TRBJ1-2; possible D gene TRBD1, 5 bases. CDR1 and CDR2 (germline): PRHDT, FYEKMQ (reference sequence). The CDR3 is made up of 14 amino acids. V lost 4 bases and J 5 bases, leaving 14 bases between the germline ends. The CDR3 loop is CASSWADSAYGYTF. CDR3 DNA: TGTGCCAGCAGCTGGGCCGACAGCGCTTATGGCTACACCTTC.

This sequence joins TRBV29-1 and TRBJ2-7; perhaps TRBD1 as D (5 bases). The germline V gene has CDR1 SQVTM and CDR2 ANQGSEA. The CDR3 extends over 13 amino acids. V lost 6 bases and J lost 2, with 14 bases in between. In DNA, the CDR3 is TGCAGCGTGCGGATTGGGGCTGCCTACGAGCAGTACTTC. The encoded protein is CSVRIGAAYEQYF.

This clone showed up just once. This chain links TRBV2 with TRBJ2-4, with D unclear. This CDR3 is built from 15 residues. The germline V and J ends were trimmed by 4 bases and 0 bases, with 10 bases remaining between them. Germline V lookup: CDR1 SNHLY, CDR2 FYNNEI. The CDR3 DNA sequence: TGTGCCAGCAGTGCTTCGGTCGTAGCCAAAAACATTCAGTACTTC. Translation: CASSASVVAKNIQYF.

The chain carries TRBV29-1 and TRBJ2-1; D remains unclear. Trimming removed 1 base from V and 3 bases from J, with 7 bases in between. Germline V lookup: CDR1 SQVTM, CDR2 ANQGSEA. CDR3 length: 13 residues. The CDR3, as DNA: TGCAGCGTTGAAGTGGTCAGCTACAATGAGCAGTTCTTC. Protein: CSVEVVSYNEQFF.

The rearrangement uses TRBV12-3 or TRBV12-4 and TRBJ1-2; D ambiguous. Trimming left V 5 bases short and J 2 bases short, with 9 bases between. The CDR3 extends over 13 amino acids. The chain's CDR3 is CASSLYPNYGYTF. In DNA, the CDR3 is TGTGCCAGCAGTCTATATCCCAACTATGGCTACACCTTC.

V usage is TRBV29-1 and J usage is TRBJ2-1; TRBD2 matches 8 bases. The CDR3 length is 15 residues. The J segment lost 4 bases and the V segment lost 4 bases, leaving 9 bases of the junction unmatched. Germline-derived CDR1 and CDR2 are SQVTM and ANQGSEA. In DNA, the CDR3 is TGCAGCGTTGCGGGAGGGAAGCGTCCTTACAATGAGCAGTTCTTC. Residues: CSVAGGKRPYNEQFF.

This chain joins TRBV7-9 and TRBJ1-6, with 9 bases fitting TRBD1. Germline trimming cut 6 bases from V and 7 bases from J; bases unmatched to any gene: 4. Looked up from germline, CDR1 is SEHNR and CDR2 is FQNEAQ (reference sequence). CDR3 size: 14 residues. The CDR3 sequence: CASSSGTGNSPLHF. The DNA for the CDR3 is TGTGCCAGCAGTTCCGGGACAGGGAATTCACCCCTCCACTTT.

This chain joins TRBV9 and TRBJ2-2; TRBD1 matches 7 bases. J was trimmed by 6 bases and V by 4 bases; bases with no gene match: 9. This CDR3 spans 15 amino acids. The V gene's germline CDR1 is SGDLS and CDR2 YYNGEE. The CDR3 spells CASSPGQDLAGELFF. CDR3 in DNA: TGTGCCAGCAGCCCCGGACAGGATTTGGCCGGGGAGCTGTTTTTT.

The chain has TRBV6-5 and TRBJ2-7; perhaps TRBD2 as D (6 bases). Germline CDR1 reads MNHEY; CDR2 reads SVGAGI. This CDR3 contains 15 residues. V gave up 0 bases and J gave up 9 bases, with 18 bases separating them. The CDR3 reads CASSYSRRTITAQYF. DNA for the CDR3: TGTGCCAGCAGTTACTCTCGCAGGACTATTACGGCGCAGTACTTC.

This chain connects TRBV29-1 to TRBJ2-2; D call uncertain. The V gene lost 1 base and the J gene lost 6 bases, with 6 bases spanning the gap. The germline gives CDR1 SQVTM, CDR2 ANQGSEA. The length of the CDR3 is 12 residues. CDR3 sequence: CSVEGHSGELFF. DNA for the CDR3: TGCAGCGTTGAAGGACACTCCGGGGAGCTGTTTTTT.